This passage covers 18 T cell receptor beta chains from one sample sequenced in a study of cytomegalovirus exposure and HLA in healthy donors. Amplification used 60 Vbeta primers and 13 Jbeta primers. Using immunoSEQ multiplex PCR, the repertoire was profiled, and TCRdb retains in-frame clones only, with some absent. The table shows 100,000 to 150,000 clones, with under 90% occurring only once. The source material was PBMCs. The source of these receptors is a man aged 18-30 years in good health and CMV-seronegative.

The sample holds a few counts of this clone. The chain carries TRBV30 and TRBJ1-2; D possibly corresponds to TRBD1 (6 bases). The length of the CDR3 is 15 residues. Germline V lookup: CDR1 GTSNPN, CDR2 SVGIG (reference sequence). V was pared by 0 bases and J by 4 bases, with 15 bases between. The CDR3 loop reads CAWSVGRGRGYGYTF. CDR3 nucleotide sequence: TGTGCCTGGAGTGTAGGCAGGGGTCGTGGCTATGGCTACACCTTC.

The chain has TRBV30 and TRBJ2-3, with TRBD1 as a possible D gene (5 bases). Germline V gene sequence: CDR1 GTSNPN, CDR2 SVGIG (reference sequence). There are 14 residues in the CDR3. The V end lost 1 base, the J end lost 6 bases, and 14 bases lay between the germline ends. The CDR3, as DNA: TGTGCCTGGAGTGCTTCAGGGTGGGCGGATACGCAGTATTTT. Its translation is CAWSASGWADTQYF.

The chain recombines TRBV10-3 with TRBJ1-1; possible D gene TRBD1, 5 bases. This CDR3 spans 15 amino acids. V gave up 0 bases and J gave up 0 bases, with 8 bases separating them. Germline CDR1 is ENHRY and CDR2 is SYGVKD. DNA of the CDR3: TGTGCCATCAGTGAGTCGGGGGGAATGAACACTGAAGCTTTCTTT. Encoded protein: CAISESGGMNTEAFF.

In its sample, this clone was seen a few times. Compared with germline, one end of the junction differs, possibly owing to a read error. This chain joins TRBV7-9 and TRBJ2-7; TRBD1 agrees at 7 bases. The CDR3 is 12 amino acids. Germline CDR1 reads SEHNR; CDR2 reads FQNEAQ (reference sequence). The CDR3: CSSSPTGIEQYF. DNA of the CDR3: TGTTCCAGCAGCCCGACAGGGATTGAGCAGTACTTC.

The V gene is TRBV7-9, the J gene TRBJ1-4; tentatively, D is TRBD1 (6 bases). Trimming took 6 bases from V and 7 from J, leaving 9 bases between them. Germline V gene sequence: CDR1 SEHNR, CDR2 FQNEAQ (reference sequence). CDR3 size: 12 residues. Here the CDR3 DNA reads TGTGCCAGCAGACAGGGAGTTGAAAAACTGTTTTTT. Translation gives CASRQGVEKLFF.

The rearrangement uses TRBV7-2 and TRBJ2-3, with 10 positions matching TRBD1. This CDR3 is built from 14 residues. Germline V lookup: CDR1 SGHTA, CDR2 FQGNSA. The V and J ends lost 5 bases and 4 bases, in that order; junction bases with no gene match: 3. The chain's CDR3 is CASSRDRGADTQYF. The CDR3, as DNA: TGTGCCAGCAGCCGGGACAGGGGCGCAGATACGCAGTATTTT.

The table lists this clone with a count of one. The chain combines TRBV2 with TRBJ1-1; tentative D call: TRBD1 (5 bases). V lost 6 bases, J lost 4 bases, and 12 bases lay in between. CDR1 SNHLY and CDR2 FYNNEI come from the germline V gene. This CDR3 is built from 13 residues. The CDR3 protein is CASRISQGTEAFF. CDR3 sequence (DNA): TGTGCCAGCAGAATCAGTCAGGGCACTGAAGCTTTCTTT.

The chain has TRBV6-6 and TRBJ1-6, with TRBD1 as a possible D gene (6 bases). The germline gives CDR1 MNHNY, CDR2 SVGAGI (reference sequence). CDR3 length equals 15 residues. Trimming pared 6 bases from V and 7 bases from J, leaving 16 bases between. The CDR3 coding sequence is TGTGCCAGCAGAAACAGGGTCCAAGGAAATTCACCCCTCCACTTT. Protein product: CASRNRVQGNSPLHF.

This clone was observed a single time. The chain joins TRBV7-6 to TRBJ1-4; 7 bases line up with TRBD1. The CDR3 is 20 residues long. The germline gives CDR1 SGHVS, CDR2 FNYEAQ. After removal of 2 bases from V and 0 bases from J, the junction contained 15 bases not matched to a gene. The CDR3 DNA follows: TGTGCCAGCAGCTTACTTCGGACAGGTCGATCCGGAGCAACTAATGAAAAACTGTTTTTT. It yields the protein CASSLLRTGRSGATNEKLFF.

The J gene is TRBJ2-7, the V gene TRBV5-3, with unresolved D. TRBV5-3 belongs to the ORF category, with a function that is uncertain. This CDR3 region has 14 residues. V was cut by 4 bases and J by 0 bases, with 11 bases left in between. The CDR3 sequence: CARSPSRFSYEQYF. CDR3 bases: TGTGCCAGAAGCCCATCGAGGTTCTCCTACGAGCAGTACTTC.

This chain connects TRBV27 to TRBJ2-7; tentative D call: TRBD1 (6 bases). CDR1 is MNHEY, CDR2 SMNVEV, per germline (reference sequence). This CDR3 has 14 amino acids. V was shortened by 3 bases and J by 4 bases, with 13 bases between the two germline ends. The CDR3 DNA is TGTGCCAGCAGTTTGGGGGCCCTACGGTACGAGCAGTACTTC. Protein product: CASSLGALRYEQYF.

This rearrangement joins TRBV5-1 to TRBJ1-1, with D unclear. V shed 6 bases and J shed 0 bases, with 15 bases lying between them. The germline gives CDR1 SGHRS, CDR2 YFSETQ. The CDR3 runs 15 residues. CDR3 residues: CASTKQRGLNTEAFF. The CDR3 region has the DNA TGCGCCAGCACCAAGCAACGAGGGCTGAACACTGAAGCTTTCTTT.

The chain has TRBV7-9 and TRBJ1-5; 7 bases match TRBD1. The CDR3 loop spans 18 amino acids. Germline loops: CDR1 SEHNR, CDR2 FQNEAQ (reference sequence). Trimming removed 0 bases from V and 0 bases from J; junction bases left unmatched: 8. This chain's CDR3 is CASSLAPRGPHSNQPQHF. In DNA form, the CDR3 reads TGTGCCAGCAGCTTAGCTCCTAGGGGGCCGCATAGCAATCAGCCCCAGCATTTT.

The rearrangement links TRBV19 to TRBJ1-5; TRBD1 agrees at 7 bases. Germline lookup yields CDR1 LNHDA and CDR2 SQIVND (reference sequence). The CDR3 consists of 16 residues. The V and J ends lost 7 bases and 0 bases, in that order; junction bases with no gene match: 9. DNA for the CDR3: TGTGCCAGTACCTTGGGCAGGGGGGTTAGCAATCAGCCCCAGCATTTT. Its protein is CASTLGRGVSNQPQHF.

V is TRBV7-9 and J is TRBJ2-3, with 8 bases that match TRBD1. The germline gives CDR1 SEHNR, CDR2 FQNEAQ (reference sequence). The CDR3 is made up of 16 amino acids. J gave up 0 bases and V 5 bases, and 7 bases lay outside the gene matches. The CDR3 loop is CASSPPDRASTDTQYF. Written as DNA, the CDR3 is TGTGCCAGCAGCCCGCCGGACAGGGCTAGCACAGATACGCAGTATTTT.

In its sample, this clone was seen a few times. The J gene is TRBJ1-1, the V gene TRBV18; 7 bases line up with TRBD1. The V gene's germline CDR1 is KGHSH and CDR2 LQKENI. The CDR3 length is 16 residues. V shed 2 bases, J shed 5 bases, and the junction held 11 bases outside the gene matches. DNA for the CDR3: TGTGCCAGCTCACCAGGACAGGTGAATTGGAGAACTGAAGCTTTCTTT. Residues: CASSPGQVNWRTEAFF.

The chain recombines TRBV4-2 with TRBJ2-3; 8 positions agree with TRBD2. The germline V gene has CDR1 LGHNA and CDR2 YNFKEQ. The ends lost 7 bases at V and 7 bases at J; junction bases unmatched: 10. There are 14 residues in the CDR3. The DNA for the CDR3 is TGTGCCAGCACCAGCGGGGGTGACAAAAATACGCAGTATTTT. It is translated as CASTSGGDKNTQYF.

The chain has TRBV2 and TRBJ2-7; tentative D call: TRBD1 (5 bases). V shed 8 bases and J shed 5 bases, with 13 bases lying between them. Germline V gives CDR1 SNHLY, CDR2 FYNNEI. The CDR3 totals 12 residues. The CDR3 nucleotides are TGTGCCAGCCGTGGCAGGGCAGACGAGCAGTACTTC. Translating gives CASRGRADEQYF.